A selection of T cell receptor beta chains follows, all from one sample in a study of T cells after yellow fever vaccination. TCRdb passed the 5' RACE reads through MiXCR, listing each CDR3 protein once. This sample has about 340,000 distinct CDR3 sequences; around an eighth occur once, and the top ten carry around 3%. The sequenced sample was CD4+ T cells sorted from PBMCs, obtained 15 days after the yellow fever booster vaccination. These receptors were obtained from a man between 18 and 29 years old who received the YFV17D yellow fever vaccine. CDR3s include the opening cysteine and the closing phenylalanine or tryptophan. The D gene is left open where the match is weak. Not all rows give a size; the values are once, few, many and, for expanded clones, a class.

TGCAGTGCTAGAGATAACAGTCTCTCTGAAGCTTTCTTT,CSARDNSLSEAFF,TRBJ1-1,TRBV20-1,.,.
TGCAGTGCTAGAGCGGGATTTGACAATCAGCCCCAGCATTTT,CSARAGFDNQPQHF,TRBJ1-5,TRBV20-1,.,.
TGTGCCAGCAGCCTCACTGACGGCCCGCACGGCTATGGCTACACCTTC,CASSLTDGPHGYGYTF,TRBJ1-2,TRBV9,many,.
TGTGCCAGCAGTCCGCAGACCAGAGGAGAGCAGTATTTT,CASSPQTRGEQYF,TRBJ2-3,TRBV12-3/TRBV12-4,few,.
TGTGCCAGCAGTTTAGCGAGGGGAGGTGAAAAACTGTTTTTT,CASSLARGGEKLFF,TRBJ1-4,TRBV12-3/TRBV12-4,.,.
TGTGCCAGCAGCCCTTCGCCCGAGTGGTCACCCCTCCACTTT,CASSPSPEWSPLHF,TRBJ1-6,TRBV7-2,.,.
TGTGCCAGCAGTTATCTTGGGGGGGCCCTGGCAGATACGCAGTATTTT,CASSYLGGALADTQYF,TRBJ2-3,TRBV6-2/TRBV6-3,.,.
TGTGCCAGCAGCCAAACCAGGGGGCACCAAGAGACCCAGTACTTC,CASSQTRGHQETQYF,TRBJ2-5,TRBV7-2,few,TRBD1
TGTGCCAGCACTTTAGGGGACAGGGGGTGCCGGGAGACCCAGTACTTC,CASTLGDRGCRETQYF,TRBJ2-5,TRBV7-9,.,TRBD1
TGTGCCAGCAGCTACTCTACGGCCTGGGACAGGGGTCCCGACGAGCAGTACTTC,CASSYSTAWDRGPDEQYF,TRBJ2-7,TRBV28,.,TRBD1
TGTGCCAGCTCACCACAAAACAGCTTTAACACCGGGGAGCTGTTTTTT,CASSPQNSFNTGELFF,TRBJ2-2,TRBV18,many,.
TGCAGTGCTAGGTTGCAGAACACCGGGGAGCTGTTTTTT,CSARLQNTGELFF,TRBJ2-2,TRBV20-1,.,.
TGCGCCAGCAGCTTGGGTGCGGGGGGGGACACAGATACGCAGTATTTT,CASSLGAGGDTDTQYF,TRBJ2-3,TRBV5-1,many,TRBD2
TGTGCCAGCAGCCAAGATGCCTTGGCTGAAGCTTTCTTT,CASSQDALAEAFF,TRBJ1-1,TRBV3-1,once,.
TGTGCCAGCAGCCAAGGTGGCCGGGTCTTTCGTAGATATGGCTACACCTTC,CASSQGGRVFRRYGYTF,TRBJ1-2,TRBV4-2,.,.
TGTGCCACCAGCAGAATCCCCACAGATACGCAGTATTTT,CATSRIPTDTQYF,TRBJ2-3,TRBV15,.,.
TGTGCCAGCCAAACTAGCGGGGGCCTAAATGAGCAGTTCTTC,CASQTSGGLNEQFF,TRBJ2-1,TRBV2,few,TRBD2
TGCAGTGCTAGTCTCTCCGGACAGGGGGAGGATGGCTACACCTTC,CSASLSGQGEDGYTF,TRBJ1-2,TRBV20-1,.,TRBD1
TGCGCCAGTTCCCTTATTTTCGGAACGAACACCGGGGAGCTGTTTTTT,CASSLIFGTNTGELFF,TRBJ2-2,TRBV4-3,many,.
TGTGCCAGCTCCCCCGGGCGGGGGGGCCTAGTAGGAGATACGCAGTATTTT,CASSPGRGGLVGDTQYF,TRBJ2-3,TRBV7-9,.,TRBD2
TGTGCCAGGACCGGGACAGATACTGAAGCTTTCTTT,CARTGTDTEAFF,TRBJ1-1,TRBV2,.,TRBD1
TGTGCCAGCAGTCCCCGGGGGGGGCAGACTGAAGCTTTCTTT,CASSPRGGQTEAFF,TRBJ1-1,TRBV12-3/TRBV12-4,.,.
TGTGCCAGCAGCCAAGAAGCAGGCTCGAGGTTCTCTTTT,CASSQEAGSRFSF,TRBJ2-3,TRBV3-1,few,.
TGTGCCAGCAGCTCCCGCGGCGGCCCCTTCTATAATTCACCCCTCCACTTT,CASSSRGGPFYNSPLHF,TRBJ1-6,TRBV11-2,few,.
TGCAGCGTTCGGGTATACCCGAACACCGGGGAGCTGTTTTTT,CSVRVYPNTGELFF,TRBJ2-2,TRBV29-1,few,.
TGCAGTGCTAGAGACGGGTCCGGGGGCCTTGAAAAACTGTTTTTT,CSARDGSGGLEKLFF,TRBJ1-4,TRBV20-1,few,.
TGCGCCAGCAGCCAAGAAAGGACGGGGACCCAGTACTTC,CASSQERTGTQYF,TRBJ2-5,TRBV4-3,.,.
TGTGCCAGCGAGGGACAGCTATCTAATTCACCCCTCCACTTT,CASEGQLSNSPLHF,TRBJ1-6,TRBV2,.,TRBD1
TGTGCCATCAGTGAGTCGGAGGGACGGTGGGGCTACACCTTC,CAISESEGRWGYTF,TRBJ1-2,TRBV10-3,.,.
TGTGCCAGCAGCTTAGTCGGGGGAGTGGGGTACAATAAGCAGTTCTTC,CASSLVGGVGYNKQFF,TRBJ2-1,TRBV7-8,few,.
TGCGCCAGCAGCCAAACAGGGTCTGGGGAAGCTTTCTTT,CASSQTGSGEAFF,TRBJ1-1,TRBV4-3,.,.
TGTGCCAGCAGCCATGTGGGGGAGTCCGAGCAGTACTTC,CASSHVGESEQYF,TRBJ2-7,TRBV4-2,few,.
TGTGCCAGCAGCTTGGGACTAGCGGGGCACACAGATACGCAGTATTTT,CASSLGLAGHTDTQYF,TRBJ2-3,TRBV7-6,.,TRBD2
TGTGCCAGCATGAGAGTTACGCAGTATTTT,CASMRVTQYF,TRBJ2-3,TRBV28,few,.
TGCGCCAGCAGAACTGGACAGCTCCAAGAGACCCAGTACTTC,CASRTGQLQETQYF,TRBJ2-5,TRBV5-1,few,.